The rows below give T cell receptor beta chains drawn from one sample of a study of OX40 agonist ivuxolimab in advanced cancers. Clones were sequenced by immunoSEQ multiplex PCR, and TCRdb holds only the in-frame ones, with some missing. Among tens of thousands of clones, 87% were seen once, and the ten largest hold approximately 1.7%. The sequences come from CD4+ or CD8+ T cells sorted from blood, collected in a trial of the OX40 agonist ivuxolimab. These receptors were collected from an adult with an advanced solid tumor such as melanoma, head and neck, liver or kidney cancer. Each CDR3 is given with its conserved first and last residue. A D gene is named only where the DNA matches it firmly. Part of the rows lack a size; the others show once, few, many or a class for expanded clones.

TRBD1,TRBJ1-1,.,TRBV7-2,CASSLTGYTEAFF,TGTGCCAGCAGCTTGACAGGGTATACTGAAGCTTTCTTT
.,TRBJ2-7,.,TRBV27,CASSSPGRYYEQYF,TGTGCCAGCAGTTCCCCCGGTAGATACTACGAGCAGTACTTC
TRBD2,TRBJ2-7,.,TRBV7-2,CASSLKGLAYEQYF,TGTGCCAGCAGCTTAAAGGGACTAGCCTACGAGCAGTACTTC
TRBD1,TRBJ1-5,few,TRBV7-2,CASSRDRDQPQHF,TGTGCCAGCAGCCGGGACAGGGATCAGCCCCAGCATTTT
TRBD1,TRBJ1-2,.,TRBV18,CASSPPNARQGNTANYGHTF,TGTGCCAGCTCACCACCCAACGCCCGACAGGGGAATACGGCTAACTATGGCCACACCTTC
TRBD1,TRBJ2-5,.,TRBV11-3,CASSLGGTGVETQYF,TGTGCCAGCAGCTTAGGCGGGACAGGGGTGGAGACCCAGTACTTC
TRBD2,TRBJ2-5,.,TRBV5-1,CASSLVLAGEQETQYF,TGCGCCAGCAGCTTGGTACTAGCGGGGGAGCAAGAGACCCAGTACTTC
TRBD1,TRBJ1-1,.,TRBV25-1,CASSMGQMNTEAFF,TGTGCCAGCAGTATGGGACAGATGAACACTGAAGCTTTCTTT
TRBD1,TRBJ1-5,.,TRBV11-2,CASSLRTGGGQPQHF,TGTGCCAGCAGCTTACGGACAGGGGGCGGTCAGCCCCAGCATTTT
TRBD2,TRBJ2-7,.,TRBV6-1,CASDSGRRVDEQYF,TGTGCCAGCGATAGCGGGAGGCGCGTGGACGAGCAGTACTTC
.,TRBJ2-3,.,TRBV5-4,CASRTSGGPYTQYF,TGTGCCAGCAGAACTTCGGGGGGCCCTTATACGCAGTATTTT
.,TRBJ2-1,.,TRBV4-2,CASSQPGRLLSYNEQFF,TGTGCCAGCAGTCAACCCGGTCGGCTCCTCTCCTACAATGAGCAGTTCTTC
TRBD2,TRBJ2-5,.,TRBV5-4,CASSLASGGETQYF,TGTGCCAGCAGCTTGGCCTCGGGGGGGGAGACCCAGTACTTC
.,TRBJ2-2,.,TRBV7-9,CASSPPGELFF,TGTGCCAGCAGCCCGCCCGGGGAGCTGTTTTTT
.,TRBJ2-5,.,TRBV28,CASSPSTGSGETQYF,TGTGCCAGCAGTCCCTCGACAGGGAGCGGGGAGACCCAGTACTTC
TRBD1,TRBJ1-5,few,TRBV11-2,CASSRDSHQPQHF,TGTGCCAGCAGCCGGGACAGCCATCAGCCCCAGCATTTT
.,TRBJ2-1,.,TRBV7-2,CASSLDAGPEGRFF,TGTGCCAGCAGCTTAGACGCCGGCCCTGAAGGGCGGTTCTTC
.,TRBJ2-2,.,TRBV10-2,CASSGKGGTGELFF,TGCGCCAGCAGTGGAAAAGGGGGCACCGGGGAGCTGTTTTTT
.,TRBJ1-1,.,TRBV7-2,CASSRTGSSTEAFF,TGTGCCAGCAGCCGCACAGGTTCAAGCACTGAAGCTTTCTTT
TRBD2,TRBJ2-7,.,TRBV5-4,CASSLGLAGAPYEQYF,TGTGCCAGCAGCTTGGGACTAGCGGGAGCCCCCTACGAGCAGTACTTC
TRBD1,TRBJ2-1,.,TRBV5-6,CASSYPAGTGRNEQFF,TGTGCCAGCAGCTACCCCGCCGGGACAGGGAGGAATGAGCAGTTCTTC
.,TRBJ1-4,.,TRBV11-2,CASSLSGALQKLFF,TGTGCCAGCAGCTTATCAGGGGCCCTTCAAAAACTGTTTTTT
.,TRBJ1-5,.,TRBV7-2,CASSPGPRQGLRQPQHF,TGTGCCAGCTCCCCAGGCCCACGGCAGGGTCTGAGACAGCCCCAGCATTTT
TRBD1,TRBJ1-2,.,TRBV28,CASSPIDRAASYGYTF,TGTGCCAGCAGTCCCATCGACAGGGCCGCGTCCTATGGCTACACCTTC
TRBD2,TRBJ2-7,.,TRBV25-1,CASSEGGGFGYEQYF,TGTGCCAGCAGTGAAGGGGGAGGGTTCGGCTACGAGCAGTACTTC
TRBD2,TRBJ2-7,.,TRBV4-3,CASAPRAGGPGSYEQYF,TGCGCCAGCGCCCCTCGAGCGGGAGGGCCGGGCTCCTACGAGCAGTACTTC
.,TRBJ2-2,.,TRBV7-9,CASSPSQSGELFF,TGTGCCAGCAGCCCCTCACAGTCCGGGGAGCTGTTTTTT
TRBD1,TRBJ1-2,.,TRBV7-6,CASSLSPGQLGYGYTF,TGTGCCAGCAGCTTATCTCCGGGACAGCTGGGGTATGGCTACACCTTC
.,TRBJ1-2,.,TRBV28,CAGQKNPYGYTF,TGTGCCGGTCAAAAGAATCCTTATGGCTACACCTTC
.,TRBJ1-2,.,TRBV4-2,CASSQDGGVDYGYTF,TGTGCCAGCAGCCAAGATGGAGGGGTCGACTATGGCTACACCTTC
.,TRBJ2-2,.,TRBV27,CASSLFRGGNTGELFF,TGTGCCAGCAGTCTCTTTAGGGGGGGTAACACCGGGGAGCTGTTTTTT
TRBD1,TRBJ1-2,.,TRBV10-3,CAIRGTGGYGYTF,TGTGCCATCAGAGGCACAGGGGGTTATGGCTACACCTTC
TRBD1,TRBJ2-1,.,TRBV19,CATYRGGLRGEQFF,TGTGCCACCTACAGGGGTGGTCTAAGGGGTGAGCAGTTCTTC
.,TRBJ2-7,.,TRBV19,CASSFLPSAAYEQYF,TGTGCCAGTAGTTTCCTCCCCAGCGCCGCCTACGAGCAGTACTTC
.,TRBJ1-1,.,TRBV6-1,CASSEPTLNTEAFF,TGTGCCAGCAGTGAGCCAACCTTGAACACTGAAGCTTTCTTT
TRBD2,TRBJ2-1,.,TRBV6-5,CASSYGASGMNNEQFF,TGTGCCAGCAGTTATGGGGCTAGCGGGATGAACAATGAGCAGTTCTTC
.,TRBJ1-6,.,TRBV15,CATSRRDGGSSPLHF,TGTGCCACCAGCAGACGGGACGGTGGTTCTTCACCCCTCCACTTT
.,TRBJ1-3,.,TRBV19,CASSIGRTSSGNTIYF,TGTGCCAGTAGTATAGGACGGACGTCCTCTGGAAACACCATATATTTT
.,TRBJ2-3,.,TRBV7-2,CASRLDGTSTDTQYF,TGTGCCAGCAGATTAGACGGGACTAGCACAGATACGCAGTATTTT
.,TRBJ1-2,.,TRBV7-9,CASSSERDGYTF,TGTGCCAGCAGCTCCGAAAGGGATGGCTACACCTTC
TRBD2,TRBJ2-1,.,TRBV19,CASSIQRGGGNEQFF,TGTGCCAGTAGTATCCAGCGCGGGGGAGGCAATGAGCAGTTCTTC
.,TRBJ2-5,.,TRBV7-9,CASSLGRGPQETQYF,TGTGCCAGCAGCTTAGGGCGGGGCCCCCAAGAGACCCAGTACTTC
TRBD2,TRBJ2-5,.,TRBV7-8,CASRAPGGGKETQYF,TGTGCCAGCAGGGCCCCCGGGGGGGGAAAAGAGACCCAGTACTTC
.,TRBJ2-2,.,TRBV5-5,CASSLGVANTGELFF,TGTGCCAGCAGCCTGGGAGTGGCGAACACCGGGGAGCTGTTTTTT
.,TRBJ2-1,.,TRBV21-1,CASSKAKRGPRHRNEQFF,TGTGCCAGCAGCAAAGCGAAGAGGGGCCCAAGGCATAGGAATGAGCAGTTCTTC